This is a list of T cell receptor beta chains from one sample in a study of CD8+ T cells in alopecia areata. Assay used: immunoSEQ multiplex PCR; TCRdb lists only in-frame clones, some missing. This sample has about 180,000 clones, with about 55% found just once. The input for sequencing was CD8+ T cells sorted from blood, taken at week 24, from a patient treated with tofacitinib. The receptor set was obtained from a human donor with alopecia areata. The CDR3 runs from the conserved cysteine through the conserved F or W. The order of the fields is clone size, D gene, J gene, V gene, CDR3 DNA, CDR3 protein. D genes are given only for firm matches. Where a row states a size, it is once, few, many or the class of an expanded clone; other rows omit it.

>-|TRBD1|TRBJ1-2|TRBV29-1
TGCAGCGTCTCGGACAGGGGGCTTGGCTACACCTTC
CSVSDRGLGYTF
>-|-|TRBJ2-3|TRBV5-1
TGCGCCAGCAGCTTGTTAGGTTCAGATACGCAGTATTTT
CASSLLGSDTQYF
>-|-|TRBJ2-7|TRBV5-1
TGCGCCAGCAGCCTGGGGGCAATCCCATCCTACGAGCAGTACTTC
CASSLGAIPSYEQYF
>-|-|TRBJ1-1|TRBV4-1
TGCGCCAGCAGCCAAGATCTGGAGAACACTGAAGCTTTCTTT
CASSQDLENTEAFF
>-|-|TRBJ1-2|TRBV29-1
TGCAGCGTTGTCGGTAGCTATGGCTACACCTTC
CSVVGSYGYTF
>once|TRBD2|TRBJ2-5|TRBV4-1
TGCGCCAGCAGTCGGACTAGCGGGGACCAAGAGACCCAGTACTTC
CASSRTSGDQETQYF
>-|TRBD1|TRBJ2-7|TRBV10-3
TGTGCCACTTCAAATCGGGACAGGCACTACGAGCAGTACTTC
CATSNRDRHYEQYF
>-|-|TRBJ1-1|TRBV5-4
TGTGCCAGCAGCTTCAACACTGAAGCTTTCTTT
CASSFNTEAFF
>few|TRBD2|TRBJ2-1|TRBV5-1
TGCGCCAGCAGCTTGGTGGACGGGGGGACGAGCTCCTACAATGAGCAGTTCTTC
CASSLVDGGTSSYNEQFF
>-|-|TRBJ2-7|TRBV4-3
TGCGCCAGCAGCCAAGCAGGCAGGGACGGCGACGAGCAGTACTTC
CASSQAGRDGDEQYF
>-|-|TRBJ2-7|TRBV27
TGTGCCAGCAGGGGGGGAGCCTACGAGCAGTACTTC
CASRGGAYEQYF
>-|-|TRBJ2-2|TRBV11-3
TGTGCCAGCAGCTTAATACCTAACACCGGGGAGCTGTTTTTT
CASSLIPNTGELFF
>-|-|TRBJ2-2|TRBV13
TGTGCCAGCAGCTTAGGCGACCACACCGGGGAGCTGTTTTTT
CASSLGDHTGELFF
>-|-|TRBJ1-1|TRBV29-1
TGCAGCGTTGGATTCGGGCAGCTAAACACTGAAGCTTTCTTT
CSVGFGQLNTEAFF
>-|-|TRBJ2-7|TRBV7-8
TGTGCCAGCAGCCACAGGGATTACGAGCAGTACTTC
CASSHRDYEQYF
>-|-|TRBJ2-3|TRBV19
TGTGCCAGTAGTATACAGAGTAGGAGCACAGATACGCAGTATTTT
CASSIQSRSTDTQYF
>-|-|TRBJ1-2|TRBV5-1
TGCGCCAGCAGCGAGGCGCCCGATCGGGGGGCCATCGGTGGCTACACCTTC
CASSEAPDRGAIGGYTF
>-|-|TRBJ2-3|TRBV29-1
TGCAGCGGCCGTCGGGGGGCTAGCACAGATACGCAGTATTTT
CSGRRGASTDTQYF
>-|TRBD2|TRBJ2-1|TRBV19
TGTGCCAGTAGTATGTCGGGGGGGGCCTACAATGAGCAGTTCTTC
CASSMSGGAYNEQFF
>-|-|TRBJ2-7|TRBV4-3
TGCGCCAGCAGCCAAGATAAGGGTTACGAGCAGTACTTC
CASSQDKGYEQYF
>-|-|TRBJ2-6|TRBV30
TGTGCCTGGAGTGTAGGGGGGGCCAACGTCCTGACTTTC
CAWSVGGANVLTF
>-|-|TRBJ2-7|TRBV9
TGTGCCAGCAGCGTAGCGTCAGGGGAGAGGGAGCAGTACTTC
CASSVASGEREQYF
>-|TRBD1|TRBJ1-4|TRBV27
TGTGCCAGCAGTTTCAGTACAGGGGAGACTAATGAAAAACTGTTTTTT
CASSFSTGETNEKLFF
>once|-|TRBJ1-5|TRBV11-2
TGTGCCAGCAGGGCGGGGGATCAGCCCCAGCATTTT
CASRAGDQPQHF
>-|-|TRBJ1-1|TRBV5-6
TGTGCCAGCAGCTCAACAATAAACACTGAAGCTTTCTTT
CASSSTINTEAFF
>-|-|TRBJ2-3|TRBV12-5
TGTGCTAGTGGAACGGACATGGGGGTGGCAGATACGCAGTATTTT
CASGTDMGVADTQYF
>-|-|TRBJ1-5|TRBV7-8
TGTGCCAGCAGCTTGGAGGGGCGGAGGCAGCCCCAGCATTTT
CASSLEGRRQPQHF
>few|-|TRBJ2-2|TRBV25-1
TGTGCCAGCAGTGAACAGGGCGGGGAGCTGTTTTTT
CASSEQGGELFF
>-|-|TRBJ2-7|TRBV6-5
TGTGCCAGCAGTGGAGACATTTACTACGAGCAGTACTTC
CASSGDIYYEQYF
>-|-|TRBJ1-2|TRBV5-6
TGTGCCAGCAGCTCCCCCTCGGATGGCGGAGGCAGCGGCTACACCTTC
CASSSPSDGGGSGYTF
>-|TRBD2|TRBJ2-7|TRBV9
TGTGCCAGCAGCGTAGGCGATAGCGGGGCCTACGAGCAGTACTTC
CASSVGDSGAYEQYF
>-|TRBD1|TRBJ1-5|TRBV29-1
TGCAGCGTGTGGACAGGGGAGGGTCAGCCCCAGCATTTT
CSVWTGEGQPQHF
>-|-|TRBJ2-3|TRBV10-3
TGTGCCGCCATAGAGTCGGCGGGTACCTTCTCTAGCACAGATACGCAGTATTTT
CAAIESAGTFSSTDTQYF
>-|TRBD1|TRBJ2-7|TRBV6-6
TGTGCCAGCAGTTATGGGATCGGACAGGCCTCCTACGAGCAGTACTTC
CASSYGIGQASYEQYF
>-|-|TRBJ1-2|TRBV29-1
TGCAGCGTTGTTGTCGGTTCTGGCTACACCTTC
CSVVVGSGYTF
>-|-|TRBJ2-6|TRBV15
TGTGCCACCAGCACAGAGGCCTCTGGGGCCAACGTCCTGACTTTC
CATSTEASGANVLTF
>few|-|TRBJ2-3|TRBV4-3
TGCGCCAGCAGCCAAGATCTGGCCGGGGGAGGCACAGATACGCAGTATTTT
CASSQDLAGGGTDTQYF
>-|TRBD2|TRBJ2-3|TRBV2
TGTGCCAGCAGTGAGCCGAGCGGGGGCCTCACAGATACGCAGTATTTT
CASSEPSGGLTDTQYF
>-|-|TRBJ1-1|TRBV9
TGTGCCAGCAGCCCCCGACCGGCGGGGGACACTGAAGCTTTCTTT
CASSPRPAGDTEAFF
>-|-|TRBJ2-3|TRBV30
TGTGCCTGGAGTGGGGACAACACAGATACGCAGTATTTT
CAWSGDNTDTQYF
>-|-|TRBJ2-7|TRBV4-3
TGCGCCAGCAGCCAAGATGGGACCTACGAGCAGTACTTC
CASSQDGTYEQYF
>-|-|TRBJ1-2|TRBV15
TGTGCCACCAGCAGAGTCGGCACTAACTATGGCTACACCTTC
CATSRVGTNYGYTF
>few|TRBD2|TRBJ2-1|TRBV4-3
TGCGCCAGCAGCGGGACTAGCCCCTACAATGAGCAGTTCTTC
CASSGTSPYNEQFF
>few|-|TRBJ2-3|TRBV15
TGTGCCACCAGCAGTGGGCTGGGGGCTAGCACAGATACGCAGTATTTT
CATSSGLGASTDTQYF
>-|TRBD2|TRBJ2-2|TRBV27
TGTGCCAGCAGTTTCGGGCGGGGGACTGGGGAGCTGTTTTTT
CASSFGRGTGELFF
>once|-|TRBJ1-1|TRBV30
TGTGCCTGGAGTGTAAACGTAAACACTGAAGCTTTCTTT
CAWSVNVNTEAFF
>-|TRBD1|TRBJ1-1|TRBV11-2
TGTGCCAGCAGCTTAGACAGGGGGGACACTGAAGCTTTCTTT
CASSLDRGDTEAFF
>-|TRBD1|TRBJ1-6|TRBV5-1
TGCGCCAGCAGCTTGTCACGGGACAGGGGTCCCTCTTATAATTCACCCCTCCACTTT
CASSLSRDRGPSYNSPLHF
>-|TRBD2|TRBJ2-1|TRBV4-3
TGCGCCAGCAGCCAAGATATCCTAGCGGGGAGCAATGAGCAGTTCTTC
CASSQDILAGSNEQFF
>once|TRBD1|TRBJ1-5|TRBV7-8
TGTGCCAGCAGCTCGACAGGGGTGCGTCAGCCCCAGCATTTT
CASSSTGVRQPQHF
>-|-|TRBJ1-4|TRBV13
TGTGCCAGCAGCTTCCGAGTATCAACTAATGAAAAACTGTTTTTT
CASSFRVSTNEKLFF
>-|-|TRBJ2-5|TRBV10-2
TGCGCCAGCAGTGAAGGGCGGGGGCCTGGGACCCAGTACTTC
CASSEGRGPGTQYF
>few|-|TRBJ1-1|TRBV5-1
TGCGCCAGCAGCTTCCGAGGACCCCTTGAAGCTTTCTTT
CASSFRGPLEAFF
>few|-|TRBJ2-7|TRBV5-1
TGCGCCAGCAGCTTGGGTTTCGGGAACGAGCAGTACTTC
CASSLGFGNEQYF
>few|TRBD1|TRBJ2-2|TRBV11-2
TGTGCCAGCAGCTCGACAGGGGCCGGGGAGCTGTTTTTT
CASSSTGAGELFF